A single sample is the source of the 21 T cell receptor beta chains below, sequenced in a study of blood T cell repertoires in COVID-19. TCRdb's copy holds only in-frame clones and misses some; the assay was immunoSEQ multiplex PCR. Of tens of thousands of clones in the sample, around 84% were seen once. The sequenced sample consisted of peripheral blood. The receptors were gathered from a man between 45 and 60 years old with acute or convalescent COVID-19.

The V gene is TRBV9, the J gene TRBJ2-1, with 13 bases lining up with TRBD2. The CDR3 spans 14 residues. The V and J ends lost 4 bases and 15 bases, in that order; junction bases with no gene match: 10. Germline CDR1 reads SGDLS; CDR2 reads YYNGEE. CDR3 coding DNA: TGTGCCAGCAGCCCCCAGGGACTAGCGGGGTCTGGGTTCTTC. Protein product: CASSPQGLAGSGFF. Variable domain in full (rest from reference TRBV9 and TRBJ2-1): DSGVTQTPKHLITATGQRVTLRCSPRSGDLSVYWYQQSLDQGLQFLIQYYNGEERAKGNILERFSAQQFPDLHSELNLSSLELGDSALYFCASSPQGLAGSGFFGPGTRLTVL.

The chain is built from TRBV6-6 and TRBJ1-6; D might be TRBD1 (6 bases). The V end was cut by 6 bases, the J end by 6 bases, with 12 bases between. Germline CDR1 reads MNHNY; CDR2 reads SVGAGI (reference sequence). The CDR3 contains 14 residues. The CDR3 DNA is TGTGCCAGCAGACCGACAGGAACTAATTCACCCCTCCACTTT. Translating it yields CASRPTGTNSPLHF.

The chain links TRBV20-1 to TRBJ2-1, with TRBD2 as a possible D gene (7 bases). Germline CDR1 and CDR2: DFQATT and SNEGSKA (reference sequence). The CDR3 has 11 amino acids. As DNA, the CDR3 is TGCAGCCCCGGGGGGCGTAATGAGCAGTTCTTC. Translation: CSPGGRNEQFF.

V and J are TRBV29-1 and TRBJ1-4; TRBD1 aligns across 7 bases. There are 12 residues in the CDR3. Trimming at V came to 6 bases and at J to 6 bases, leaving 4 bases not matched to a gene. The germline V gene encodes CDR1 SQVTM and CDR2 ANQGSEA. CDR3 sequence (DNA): TGCAGCGTGCTAGACAGGGATGAAAAACTGTTTTTT. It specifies CSVLDRDEKLFF. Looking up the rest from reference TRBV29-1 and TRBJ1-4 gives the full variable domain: SAVISQKPSRDICQRGTSLTIQCQVDSQVTMMFWYRQQPGQSLTLIATANQGSEATYESGFVIDKFPISRPNLTFSTLTVSNMSPEDSSIYLCSVLDRDEKLFFGSGTQLSVL.

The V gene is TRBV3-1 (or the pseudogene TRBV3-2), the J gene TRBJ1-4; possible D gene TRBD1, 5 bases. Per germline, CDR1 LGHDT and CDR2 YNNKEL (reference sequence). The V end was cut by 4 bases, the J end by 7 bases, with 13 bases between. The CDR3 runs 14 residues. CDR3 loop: CASSPRGGGEKLFF. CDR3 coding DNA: TGTGCCAGCAGCCCTCGGGGGGGAGGTGAAAAACTGTTTTTT.

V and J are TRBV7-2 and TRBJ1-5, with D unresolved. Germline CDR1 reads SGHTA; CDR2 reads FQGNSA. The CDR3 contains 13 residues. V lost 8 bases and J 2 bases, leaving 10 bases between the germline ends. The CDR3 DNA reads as TGTGCCAGCGGTTCGATAGGCAATCAGCCCCAGCATTTT. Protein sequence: CASGSIGNQPQHF.

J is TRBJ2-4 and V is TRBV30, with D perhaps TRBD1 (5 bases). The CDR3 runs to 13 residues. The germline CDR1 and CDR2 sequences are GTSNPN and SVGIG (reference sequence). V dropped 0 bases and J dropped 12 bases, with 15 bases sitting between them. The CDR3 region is CAWSVVQVSDQYF. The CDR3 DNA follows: TGTGCCTGGAGTGTAGTACAGGTCAGCGATCAGTACTTC.

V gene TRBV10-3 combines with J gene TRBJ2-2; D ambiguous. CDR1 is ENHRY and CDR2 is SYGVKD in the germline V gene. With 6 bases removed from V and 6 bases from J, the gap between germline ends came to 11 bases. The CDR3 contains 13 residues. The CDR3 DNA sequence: TGTGCCATCAGGACCCTAGAGGCCGGGGAGCTGTTTTTT. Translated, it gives CAIRTLEAGELFF.

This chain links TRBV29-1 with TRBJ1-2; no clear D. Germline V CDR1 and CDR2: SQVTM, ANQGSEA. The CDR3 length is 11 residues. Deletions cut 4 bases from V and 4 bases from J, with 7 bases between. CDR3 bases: TGCAGCGTTGGATCAGGCTATGGCTACACCTTC. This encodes CSVGSGYGYTF.

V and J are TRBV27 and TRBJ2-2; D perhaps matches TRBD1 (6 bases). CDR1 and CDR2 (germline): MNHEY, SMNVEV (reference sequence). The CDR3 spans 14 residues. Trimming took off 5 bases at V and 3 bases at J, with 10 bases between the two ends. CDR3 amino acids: CASSKGGDTGELFF. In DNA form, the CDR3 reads TGTGCCAGCAGTAAAGGGGGAGACACCGGGGAGCTGTTTTTT.

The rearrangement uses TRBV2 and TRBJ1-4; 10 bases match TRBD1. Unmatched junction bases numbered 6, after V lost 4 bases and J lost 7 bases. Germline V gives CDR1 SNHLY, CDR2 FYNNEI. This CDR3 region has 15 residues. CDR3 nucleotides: TGTGCCAGCAGTGTATCAGGACAGGGGGTTGAAAAACTGTTTTTT. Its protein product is CASSVSGQGVEKLFF. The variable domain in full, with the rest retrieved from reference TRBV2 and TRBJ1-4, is EPEVTQTPSHQVTQMGQEVILRCVPISNHLYFYWYRQILGQKVEFLVSFYNNEISEKSEIFDDQFSVERPDGSNFTLKIRSTKLEDSAMYFCASSVSGQGVEKLFFGSGTQLSVL.

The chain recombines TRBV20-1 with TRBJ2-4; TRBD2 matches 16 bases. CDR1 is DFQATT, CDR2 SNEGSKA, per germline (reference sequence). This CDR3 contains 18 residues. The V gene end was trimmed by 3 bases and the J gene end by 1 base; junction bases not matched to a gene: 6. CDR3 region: CSASPGLAGGWAKNIQYF. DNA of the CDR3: TGCAGTGCTAGTCCGGGACTAGCGGGGGGGTGGGCCAAAAACATTCAGTACTTC.

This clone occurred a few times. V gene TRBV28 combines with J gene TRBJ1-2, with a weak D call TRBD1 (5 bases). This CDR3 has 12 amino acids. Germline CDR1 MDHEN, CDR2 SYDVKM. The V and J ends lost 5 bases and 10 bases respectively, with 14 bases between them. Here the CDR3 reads CASSTYFRVYTF. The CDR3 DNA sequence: TGTGCCAGCAGTACGTATTTCAGGGTCTACACCTTC.

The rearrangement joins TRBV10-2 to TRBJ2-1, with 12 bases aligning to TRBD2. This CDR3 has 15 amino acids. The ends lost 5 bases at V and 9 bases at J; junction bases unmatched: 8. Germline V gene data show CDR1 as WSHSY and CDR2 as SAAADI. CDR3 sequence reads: CASSLTSGRGVEQFF. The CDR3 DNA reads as TGCGCCAGCAGTTTGACTAGCGGGAGAGGGGTTGAGCAGTTCTTC.

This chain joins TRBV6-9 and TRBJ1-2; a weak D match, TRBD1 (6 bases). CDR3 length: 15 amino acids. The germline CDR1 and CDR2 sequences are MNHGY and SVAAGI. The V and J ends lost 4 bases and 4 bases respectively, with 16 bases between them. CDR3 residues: CASSFRTAGGYGYTF. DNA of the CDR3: TGTGCCAGCAGTTTTCGGACAGCCGGCGGCTATGGCTACACCTTC.

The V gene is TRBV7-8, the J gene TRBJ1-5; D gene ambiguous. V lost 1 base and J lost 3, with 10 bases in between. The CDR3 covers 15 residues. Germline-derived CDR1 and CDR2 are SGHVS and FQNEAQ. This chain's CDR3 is CASSLGVGSNQPQHF. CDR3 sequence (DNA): TGTGCCAGCAGCTTAGGTGTCGGGTCCAATCAGCCCCAGCATTTT.

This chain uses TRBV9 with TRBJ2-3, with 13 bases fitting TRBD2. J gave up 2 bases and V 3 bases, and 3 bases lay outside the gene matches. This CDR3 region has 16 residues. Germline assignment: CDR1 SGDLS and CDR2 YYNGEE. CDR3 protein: CASSATSGGDTDTQYF. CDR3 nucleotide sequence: TGTGCCAGCAGCGCCACTAGCGGGGGGGACACAGATACGCAGTATTTT. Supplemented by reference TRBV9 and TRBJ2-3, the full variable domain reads DSGVTQTPKHLITATGQRVTLRCSPRSGDLSVYWYQQSLDQGLQFLIQYYNGEERAKGNILERFSAQQFPDLHSELNLSSLELGDSALYFCASSATSGGDTDTQYFGPGTRLTVL.

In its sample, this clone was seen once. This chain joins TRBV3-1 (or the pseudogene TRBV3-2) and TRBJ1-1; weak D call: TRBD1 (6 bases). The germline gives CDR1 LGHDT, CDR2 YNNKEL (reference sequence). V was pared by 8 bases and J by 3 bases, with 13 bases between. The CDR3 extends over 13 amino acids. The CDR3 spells CASGGAGHTEAFF. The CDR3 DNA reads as TGTGCCAGCGGGGGGGCAGGGCACACTGAAGCTTTCTTT.

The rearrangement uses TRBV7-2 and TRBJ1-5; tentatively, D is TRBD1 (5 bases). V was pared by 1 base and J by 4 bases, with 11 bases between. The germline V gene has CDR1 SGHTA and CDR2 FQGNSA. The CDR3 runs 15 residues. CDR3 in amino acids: CASSLGGARNQPQHF. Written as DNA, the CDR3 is TGTGCCAGCAGCTTAGGGGGCGCTCGAAATCAGCCCCAGCATTTT.

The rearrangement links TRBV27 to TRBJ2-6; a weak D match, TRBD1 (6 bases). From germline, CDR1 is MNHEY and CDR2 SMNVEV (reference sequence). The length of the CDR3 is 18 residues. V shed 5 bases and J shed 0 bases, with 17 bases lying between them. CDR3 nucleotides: TGTGCCAGCAGTGCCCGAGGGACAAGATTCTCTGGGGCCAACGTCCTGACTTTC. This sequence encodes CASSARGTRFSGANVLTF.

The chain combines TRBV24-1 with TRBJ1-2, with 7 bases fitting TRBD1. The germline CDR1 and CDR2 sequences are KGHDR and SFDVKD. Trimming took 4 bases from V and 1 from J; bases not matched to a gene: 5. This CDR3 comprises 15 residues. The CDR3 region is CATSEDHRGNYGYTF. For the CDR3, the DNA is TGTGCCACCAGTGAGGACCACAGGGGTAACTATGGCTACACCTTC.